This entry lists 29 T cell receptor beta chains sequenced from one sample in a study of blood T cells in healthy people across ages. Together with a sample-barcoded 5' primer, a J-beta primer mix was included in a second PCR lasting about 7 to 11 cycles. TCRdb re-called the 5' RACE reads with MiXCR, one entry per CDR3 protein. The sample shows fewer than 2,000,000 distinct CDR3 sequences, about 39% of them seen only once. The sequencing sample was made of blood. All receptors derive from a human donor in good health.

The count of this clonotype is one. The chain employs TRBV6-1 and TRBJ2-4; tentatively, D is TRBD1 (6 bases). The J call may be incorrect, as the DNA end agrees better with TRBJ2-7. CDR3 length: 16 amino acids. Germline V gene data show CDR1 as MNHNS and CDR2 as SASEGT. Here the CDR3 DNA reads TGTGCCAGCAGTGAAGCGGCGGACAGTTTTTTCTACGAGCAGTACTTC. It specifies CASSEAADSFFYEQYF.

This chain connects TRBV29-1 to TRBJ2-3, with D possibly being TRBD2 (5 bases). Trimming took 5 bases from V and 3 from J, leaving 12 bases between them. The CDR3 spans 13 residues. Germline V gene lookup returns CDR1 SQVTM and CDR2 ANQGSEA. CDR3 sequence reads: CSVYKPGTDTQYF. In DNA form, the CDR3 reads TGCAGCGTTTACAAGCCGGGGACAGATACGCAGTATTTT.

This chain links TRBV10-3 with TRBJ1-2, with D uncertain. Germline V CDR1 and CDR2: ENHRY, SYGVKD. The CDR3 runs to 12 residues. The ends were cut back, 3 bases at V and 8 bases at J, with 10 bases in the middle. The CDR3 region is CAISDLAGGYTF. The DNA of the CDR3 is TGTGCCATCAGTGATCTGGCTGGCGGCTACACCTTC.

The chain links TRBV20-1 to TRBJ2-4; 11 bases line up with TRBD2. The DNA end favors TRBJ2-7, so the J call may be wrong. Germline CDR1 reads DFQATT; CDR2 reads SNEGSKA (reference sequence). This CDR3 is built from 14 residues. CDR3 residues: CSARNLAGGYEQYF. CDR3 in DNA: TGCAGTGCTAGAAACCTAGCGGGGGGTTACGAGCAGTACTTC.

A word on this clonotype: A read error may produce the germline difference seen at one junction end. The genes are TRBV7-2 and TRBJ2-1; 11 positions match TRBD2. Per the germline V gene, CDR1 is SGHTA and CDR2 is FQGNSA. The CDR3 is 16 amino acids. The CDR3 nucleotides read TGTGCCTGCAGACCTCACTATAGCGGGGGGGAATATGAGCAGTTCTTC. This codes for CACRPHYSGGEYEQFF.

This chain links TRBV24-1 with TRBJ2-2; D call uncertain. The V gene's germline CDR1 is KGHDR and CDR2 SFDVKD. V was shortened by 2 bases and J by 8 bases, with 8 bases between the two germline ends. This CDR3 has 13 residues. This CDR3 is CATSDSSTGELFF. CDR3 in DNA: TGTGCCACCAGTGATTCCTCAACGGGGGAGCTGTTTTTT.

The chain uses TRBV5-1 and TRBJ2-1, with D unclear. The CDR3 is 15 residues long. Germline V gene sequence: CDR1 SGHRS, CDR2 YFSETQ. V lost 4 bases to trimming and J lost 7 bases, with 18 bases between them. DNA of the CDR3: TGCGCCAGCAGCCTCCTAATGACCGCCGAGAATGAGCAGTTCTTC. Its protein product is CASSLLMTAENEQFF.

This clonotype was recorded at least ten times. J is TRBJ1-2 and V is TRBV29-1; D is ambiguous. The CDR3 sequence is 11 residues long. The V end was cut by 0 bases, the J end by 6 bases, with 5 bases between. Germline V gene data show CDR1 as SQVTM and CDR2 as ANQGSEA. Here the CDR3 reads CSVEDPDGYTF. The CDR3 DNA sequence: TGCAGCGTTGAAGATCCGGATGGCTACACCTTC.

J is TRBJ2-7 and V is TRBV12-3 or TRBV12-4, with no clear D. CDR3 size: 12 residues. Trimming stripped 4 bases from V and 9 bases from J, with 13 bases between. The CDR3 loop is CASSSSLAGQYF. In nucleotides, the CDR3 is TGTGCCAGCAGTTCGTCCCTGGCAGGGCAGTACTTC.

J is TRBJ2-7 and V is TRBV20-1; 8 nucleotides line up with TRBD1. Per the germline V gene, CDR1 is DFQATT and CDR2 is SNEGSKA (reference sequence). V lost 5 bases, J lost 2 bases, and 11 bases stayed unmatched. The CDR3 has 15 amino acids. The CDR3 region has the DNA TGCAGTGCTGGATCCGGACAGGGAAACCCCTACGAGCAGTACTTC. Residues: CSAGSGQGNPYEQYF.

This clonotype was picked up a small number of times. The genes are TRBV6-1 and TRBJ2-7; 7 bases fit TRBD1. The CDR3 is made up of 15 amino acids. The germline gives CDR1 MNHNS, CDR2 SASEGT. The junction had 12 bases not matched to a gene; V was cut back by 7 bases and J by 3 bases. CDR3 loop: CASTGQANQRYEQYF. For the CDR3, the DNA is TGTGCCAGCACCGGACAGGCTAACCAACGCTACGAGCAGTACTTC.

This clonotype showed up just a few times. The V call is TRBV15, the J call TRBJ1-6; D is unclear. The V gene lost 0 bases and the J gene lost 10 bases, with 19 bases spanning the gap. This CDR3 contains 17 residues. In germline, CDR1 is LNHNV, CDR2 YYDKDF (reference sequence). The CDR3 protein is CATSRDRGSAHRSPLHF. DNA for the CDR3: TGTGCCACCAGCAGAGATCGTGGGTCAGCTCATAGGTCACCCCTCCACTTT.

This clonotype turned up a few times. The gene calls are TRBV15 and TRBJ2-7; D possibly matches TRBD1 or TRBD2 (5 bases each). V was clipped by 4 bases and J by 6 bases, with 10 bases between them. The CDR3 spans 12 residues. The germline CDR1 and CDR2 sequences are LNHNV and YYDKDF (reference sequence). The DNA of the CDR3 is TGTGCCACCAGCACGACGGGGCTCGAGCAGTACTTC. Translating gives CATSTTGLEQYF.

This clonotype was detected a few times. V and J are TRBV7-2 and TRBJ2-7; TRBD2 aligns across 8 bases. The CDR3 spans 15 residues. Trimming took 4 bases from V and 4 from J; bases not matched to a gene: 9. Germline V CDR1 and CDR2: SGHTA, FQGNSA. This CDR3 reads CASSSNGLARYEQYF. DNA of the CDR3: TGTGCCAGCAGCTCGAATGGACTAGCTAGGTACGAGCAGTACTTC.

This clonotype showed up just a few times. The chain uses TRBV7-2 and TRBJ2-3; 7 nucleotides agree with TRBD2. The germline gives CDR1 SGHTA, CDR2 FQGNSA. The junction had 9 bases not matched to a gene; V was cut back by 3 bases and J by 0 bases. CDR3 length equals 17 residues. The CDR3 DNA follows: TGTGCCAGCAGCTTGGAGGGGCGGGGGTTGAGCACAGATACGCAGTATTTT. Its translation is CASSLEGRGLSTDTQYF.

As DNA, the CDR3 is TGTGCCAGCAGATCTTCGGGAGTGCGGGGGAATGAGCAGTTCTTC. This codes for CASRSSGVRGNEQFF. The V call is TRBV3-1, the J call TRBJ2-1; 7 bases align to TRBD2. The CDR3 is made up of 15 amino acids. V was pared by 6 bases and J by 7 bases, with 12 bases of the junction left unmatched. The germline gives CDR1 LGHDT, CDR2 YNNKEL (reference sequence).

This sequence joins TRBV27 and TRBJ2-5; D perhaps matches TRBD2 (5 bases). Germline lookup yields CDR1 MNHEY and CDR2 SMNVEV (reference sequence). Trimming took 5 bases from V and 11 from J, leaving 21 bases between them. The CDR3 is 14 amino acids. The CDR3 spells CASSPHSSSYGQYF. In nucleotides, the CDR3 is TGTGCCAGCAGTCCTCACTCTAGCTCCTACGGGCAGTACTTC.

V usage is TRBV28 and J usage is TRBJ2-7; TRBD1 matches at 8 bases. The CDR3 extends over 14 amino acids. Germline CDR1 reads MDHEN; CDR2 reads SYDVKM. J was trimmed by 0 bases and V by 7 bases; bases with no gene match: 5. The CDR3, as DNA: TGTGCCAGCAAACCGACAGGGGACTCCTACGAGCAGTACTTC. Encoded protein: CASKPTGDSYEQYF. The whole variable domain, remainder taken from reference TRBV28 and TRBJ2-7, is DVKVTQSSRYLVKRTGEKVFLECVQDMDHENMFWYRQDPGLGLRLIYFSYDVKMKEKGDIPEGYSVSREKKERFSLILESASTNQTSMYLCASKPTGDSYEQYFGPGTRLTVT.

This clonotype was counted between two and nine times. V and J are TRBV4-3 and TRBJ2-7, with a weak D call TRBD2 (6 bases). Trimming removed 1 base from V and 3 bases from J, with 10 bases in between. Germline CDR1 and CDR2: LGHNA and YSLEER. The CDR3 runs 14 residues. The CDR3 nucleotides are TGCGCCAGCAGCCAAGGATGGCGGGGCTACGAGCAGTACTTC. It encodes CASSQGWRGYEQYF.

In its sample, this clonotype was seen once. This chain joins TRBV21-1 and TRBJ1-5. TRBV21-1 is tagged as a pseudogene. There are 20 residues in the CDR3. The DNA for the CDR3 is TGTGCCAGCACCCCTCTGGGGAGGCCCACGACATCCTCTTGTAGTCTCCCCCAGCATTTT. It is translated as CASTPLGRPTTSSCSLPQHF.

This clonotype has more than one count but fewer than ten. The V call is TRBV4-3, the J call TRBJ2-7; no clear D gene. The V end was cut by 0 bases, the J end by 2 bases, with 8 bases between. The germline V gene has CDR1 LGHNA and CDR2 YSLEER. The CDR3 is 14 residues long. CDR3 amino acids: CASSQDYRTYEQYF. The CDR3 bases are TGCGCCAGCAGCCAAGATTATCGGACCTACGAGCAGTACTTC.

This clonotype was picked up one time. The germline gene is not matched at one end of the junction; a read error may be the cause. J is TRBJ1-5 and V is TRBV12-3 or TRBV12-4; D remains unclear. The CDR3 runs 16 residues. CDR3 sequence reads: CVSSFLSGVRNQPQHF. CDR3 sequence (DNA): TGTGTCAGCAGTTTCCTTTCGGGAGTCAGAAATCAGCCCCAGCATTTT.

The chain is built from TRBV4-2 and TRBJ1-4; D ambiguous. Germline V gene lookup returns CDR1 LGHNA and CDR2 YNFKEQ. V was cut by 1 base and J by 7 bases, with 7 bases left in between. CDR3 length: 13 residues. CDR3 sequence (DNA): TGTGCCAGCAGCCAAGCGCGAAGTGAAAAACTGTTTTTT. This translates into CASSQARSEKLFF.

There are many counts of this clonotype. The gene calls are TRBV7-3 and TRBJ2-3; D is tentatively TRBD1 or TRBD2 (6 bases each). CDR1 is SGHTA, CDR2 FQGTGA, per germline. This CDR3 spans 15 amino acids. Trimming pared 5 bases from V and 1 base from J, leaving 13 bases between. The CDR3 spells CASSLLGGRTDTQYF. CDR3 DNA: TGTGCCAGCAGCCTGCTGGGGGGCCGCACAGATACGCAGTATTTT.

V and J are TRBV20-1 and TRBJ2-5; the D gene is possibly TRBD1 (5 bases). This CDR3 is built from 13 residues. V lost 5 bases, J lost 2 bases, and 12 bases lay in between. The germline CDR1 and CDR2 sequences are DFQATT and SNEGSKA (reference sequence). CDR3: CSAADRRQETQYF. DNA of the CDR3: TGCAGTGCTGCCGACAGAAGACAAGAGACCCAGTACTTC.

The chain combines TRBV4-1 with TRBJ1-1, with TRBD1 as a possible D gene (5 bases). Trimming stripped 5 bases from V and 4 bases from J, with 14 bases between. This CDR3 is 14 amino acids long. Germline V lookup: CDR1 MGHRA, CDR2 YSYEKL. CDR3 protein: CASSNHQGGTEAFF. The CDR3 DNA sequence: TGCGCCAGCAGCAATCATCAGGGTGGCACTGAAGCTTTCTTT.

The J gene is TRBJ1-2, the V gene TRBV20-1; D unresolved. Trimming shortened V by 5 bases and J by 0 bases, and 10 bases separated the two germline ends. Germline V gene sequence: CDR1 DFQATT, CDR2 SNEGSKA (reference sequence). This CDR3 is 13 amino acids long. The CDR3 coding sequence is TGCAGTGCTCAGACACCGACTAACTATGGCTACACCTTC. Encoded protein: CSAQTPTNYGYTF.

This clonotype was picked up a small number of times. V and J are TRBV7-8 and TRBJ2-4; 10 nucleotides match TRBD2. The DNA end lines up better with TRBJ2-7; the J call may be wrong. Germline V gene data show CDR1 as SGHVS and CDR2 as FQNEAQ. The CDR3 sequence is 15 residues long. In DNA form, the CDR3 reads TGTGCCAGCAGCGAGACTAGCGGGTGGGGATACGAGCAGTACTTC. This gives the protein CASSETSGWGYEQYF.

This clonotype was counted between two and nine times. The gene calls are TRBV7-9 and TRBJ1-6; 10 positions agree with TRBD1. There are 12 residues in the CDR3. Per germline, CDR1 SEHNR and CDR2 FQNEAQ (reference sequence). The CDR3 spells CGTGGLNSPLHF. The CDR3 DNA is TGTGGGACAGGGGGATTGAATTCACCCCTCCACTTT.